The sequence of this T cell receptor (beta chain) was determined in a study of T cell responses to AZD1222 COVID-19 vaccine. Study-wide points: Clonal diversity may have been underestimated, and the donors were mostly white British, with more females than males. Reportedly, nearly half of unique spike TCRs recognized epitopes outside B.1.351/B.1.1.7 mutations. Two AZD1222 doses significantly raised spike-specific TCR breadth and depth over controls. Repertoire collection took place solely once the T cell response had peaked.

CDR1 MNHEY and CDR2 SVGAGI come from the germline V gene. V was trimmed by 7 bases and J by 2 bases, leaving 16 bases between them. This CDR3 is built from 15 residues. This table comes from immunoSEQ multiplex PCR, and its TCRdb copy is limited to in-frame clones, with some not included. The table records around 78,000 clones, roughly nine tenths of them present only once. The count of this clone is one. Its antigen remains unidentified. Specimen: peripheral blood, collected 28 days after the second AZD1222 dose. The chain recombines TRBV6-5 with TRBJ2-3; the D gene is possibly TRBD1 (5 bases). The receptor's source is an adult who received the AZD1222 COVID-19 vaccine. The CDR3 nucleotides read TGTGCCAGCACTAGGTGGCAGGGTGCCACAGATACGCAGTATTTT. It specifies CASTRWQGATDTQYF.